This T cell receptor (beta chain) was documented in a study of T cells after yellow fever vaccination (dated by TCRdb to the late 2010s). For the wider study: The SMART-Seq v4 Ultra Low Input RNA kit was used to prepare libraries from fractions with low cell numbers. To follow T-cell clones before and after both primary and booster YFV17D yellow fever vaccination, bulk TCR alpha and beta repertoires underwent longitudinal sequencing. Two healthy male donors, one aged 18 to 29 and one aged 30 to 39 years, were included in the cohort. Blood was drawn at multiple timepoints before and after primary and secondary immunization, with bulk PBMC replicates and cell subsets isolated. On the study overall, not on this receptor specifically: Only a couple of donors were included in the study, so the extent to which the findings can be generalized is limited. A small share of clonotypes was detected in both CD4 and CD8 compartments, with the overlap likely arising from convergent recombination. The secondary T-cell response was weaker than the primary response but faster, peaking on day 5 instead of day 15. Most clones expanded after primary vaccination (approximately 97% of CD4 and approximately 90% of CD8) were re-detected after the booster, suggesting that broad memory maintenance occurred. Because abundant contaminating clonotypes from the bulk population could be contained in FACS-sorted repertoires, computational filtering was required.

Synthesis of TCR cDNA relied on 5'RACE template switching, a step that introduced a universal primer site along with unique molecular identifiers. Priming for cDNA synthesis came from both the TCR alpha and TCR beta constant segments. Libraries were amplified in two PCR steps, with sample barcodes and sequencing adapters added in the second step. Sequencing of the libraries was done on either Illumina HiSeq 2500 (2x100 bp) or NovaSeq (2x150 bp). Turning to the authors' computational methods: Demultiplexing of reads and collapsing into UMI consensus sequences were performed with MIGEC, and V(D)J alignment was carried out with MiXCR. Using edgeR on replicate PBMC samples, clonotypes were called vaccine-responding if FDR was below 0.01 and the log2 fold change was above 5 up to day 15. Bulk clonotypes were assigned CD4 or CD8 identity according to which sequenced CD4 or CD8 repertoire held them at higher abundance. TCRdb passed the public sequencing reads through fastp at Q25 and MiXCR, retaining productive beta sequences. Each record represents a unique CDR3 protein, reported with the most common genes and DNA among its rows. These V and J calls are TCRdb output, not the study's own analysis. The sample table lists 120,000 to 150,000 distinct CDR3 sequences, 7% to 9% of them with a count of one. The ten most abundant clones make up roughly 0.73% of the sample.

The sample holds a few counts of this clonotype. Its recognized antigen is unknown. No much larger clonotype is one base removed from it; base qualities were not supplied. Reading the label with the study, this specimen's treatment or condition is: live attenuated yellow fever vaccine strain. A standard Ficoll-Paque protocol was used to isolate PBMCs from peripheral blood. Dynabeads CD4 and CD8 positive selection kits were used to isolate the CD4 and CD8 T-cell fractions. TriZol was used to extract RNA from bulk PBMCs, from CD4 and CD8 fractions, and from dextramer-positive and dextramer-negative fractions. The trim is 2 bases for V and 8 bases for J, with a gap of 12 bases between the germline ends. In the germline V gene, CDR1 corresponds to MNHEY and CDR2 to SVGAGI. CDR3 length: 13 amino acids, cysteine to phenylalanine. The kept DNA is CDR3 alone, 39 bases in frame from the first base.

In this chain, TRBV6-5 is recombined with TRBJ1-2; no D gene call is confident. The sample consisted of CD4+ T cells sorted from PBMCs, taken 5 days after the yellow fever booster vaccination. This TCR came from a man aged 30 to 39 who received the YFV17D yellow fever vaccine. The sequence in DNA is TGTGCCAGCAGTTACGGCGGAGGAGGCGGCTACACCTTC. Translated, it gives CASSYGGGGGYTF.